Shown below are 15 T cell receptor beta chains from a single sample sequenced in a study of regulatory T cells in long-lasting Graves disease (dated by TCRdb to about 2021). The time point label for this specimen denotes: newly diagnosed GD, antithyroid drugs for less than 3 months. For both TCR sequencing and RNA sequencing, RNA was extracted from PBMCs using TRIzol. To prepare the library, multiplex PCR was applied. Reads for this sample came from an Illumina HiSeq 4000. To build TCR beta libraries, CDR3 regions were amplified by Arm-PCR using iRepertoire HTBI primers. TCRdb reworked the public reads: Q25 trimming with fastp, MiXCR clone assembly, productive beta chains retained. Here each entry gathers all rows of one CDR3 protein and keeps the most common genes and DNA. For this sample there are fewer than 550,000 distinct CDR3 sequences; approximately 16% appear just once. The ten largest clonotypes hold about 23% of the sample.

The sample also formed part of further work on T cells in Graves' hyperthyroidism and ophthalmopathy.

Here the sequenced sample was peripheral blood mononuclear cells (PBMCs), taken at new diagnosis, from a patient treated with antithyroid drugs. The receptors were sampled from a woman under 30 with Graves disease. Donor details come from another sample of the same person, matched by shared clones.

About this clonotype: It may be a read error: a sequence one base away is much more abundant. V usage is TRBV3-1 and J usage is TRBJ2-7; TRBD2 aligns across 12 bases. Germline lookup yields CDR1 LGHDT and CDR2 YNNKEL (reference sequence). The CDR3 is 16 amino acids. For the CDR3, the DNA is TGTGCCAGCAGCCAAAGACTAGCGGGAGTGGGGTACGAGCAGTGCTTC. Translation: CASSQRLAGVGYEQCF.

This clonotype occurred a few times. This chain joins TRBV10-3 and TRBJ1-1; possibly TRBD1 for D (6 bases). Germline loops: CDR1 ENHRY, CDR2 SYGVKD. V was trimmed by 6 bases and J by 1 base, leaving 12 bases between them. The CDR3 is 14 residues long. CDR3 coding DNA: TGTGCCATCAGCGCCAAACAGGGGAACACTGAAGCTTTCTTT. Its protein is CAISAKQGNTEAFF.

The chain employs TRBV30 and TRBJ2-1; 10 bases align to TRBD2. The CDR3 extends over 17 amino acids. V shed 2 bases and J 0 bases; nucleotides not matched to a gene: 7. Germline V gene sequence: CDR1 GTSNPN, CDR2 SVGIG (reference sequence). The CDR3 reads CAWSSLAGVSSYNEQFF. The CDR3 DNA sequence: TGTGCCTGGAGTAGCCTAGCGGGAGTGAGCTCCTACAATGAGCAGTTCTTC. The variable domain in full, with the rest retrieved from reference TRBV30 and TRBJ2-1, is SQTIHQWPATLVQPVGSPLSLECTVEGTSNPNLYWYRQAAGRGLQLLFYSVGIGQISSEVPQNLSASRPQDRQFILSSKKLLLSDSGFYLCAWSSLAGVSSYNEQFFGPGTRLTVL.

There are a few counts of this clonotype. The chain is built from TRBV29-1 and TRBJ1-1, with a weak D call TRBD1 (6 bases). The V end lost 0 bases, the J end lost 10 bases, and 12 bases lay between the germline ends. The CDR3 length is 12 residues. Germline lookup yields CDR1 SQVTM and CDR2 ANQGSEA. In DNA, the CDR3 is TGCAGCGTTGAAGAAAACAGGGTAGGAGCTTTCTTT. Translation gives CSVEENRVGAFF.

In this sample, this clonotype turned up a few times. The rearrangement uses TRBV6-2 or TRBV6-3 and TRBJ2-7; D is ambiguous. The V end lost 5 bases, the J end lost 2 bases, and 10 bases lay between the germline ends. The germline gives CDR1 MNHEY, CDR2 SVGEGT. This CDR3 contains 13 residues. DNA for the CDR3: TGTGCCAGCAGTGTACCTAACACCTACGAGCAGTACTTC. Its translation: CASSVPNTYEQYF.

This clonotype was detected only a few times. The chain recombines TRBV6-1 with TRBJ2-3, with D perhaps assigned TRBD1 or TRBD2 (5 bases each). The germline CDR1 and CDR2 sequences are MNHNS and SASEGT. The V end was cut by 11 bases, the J end by 0 bases, with 15 bases between. The CDR3 runs 14 residues. The CDR3: CACRRDHSTDTQYF. For the CDR3, the DNA is TGTGCCTGCCGCAGGGACCACAGCACAGATACGCAGTATTTT.

As regards this clonotype: A clone one base away is much larger, so this may be a read error. V gene TRBV20-1 combines with J gene TRBJ2-1, with TRBD2 matching 7 bases. The CDR3 is made up of 14 amino acids. CDR1 is DFQATT, CDR2 SNEGSKA, per germline (reference sequence). The CDR3: CRASGVDSYNEQSF. In DNA, the CDR3 is TGCAGAGCGAGCGGGGTAGACTCCTACAATGAGCAGTCCTTC.

V and J are TRBV5-1 and TRBJ1-1; D is unclear. The CDR3 contains 14 residues. Germline values: CDR1 SGHRS, CDR2 YFSETQ. The V end was cut by 4 bases, the J end by 1 base, with 11 bases between. CDR3 bases: TGCGCCAGCAGCGGGAGGCGCACGAACACTGAAGCTTTCTTT. Its protein is CASSGRRTNTEAFF. Using reference TRBV5-1 and TRBJ1-1 for the parts outside the CDR3, the full variable domain is KAGVTQTPRYLIKTRGQQVTLSCSPISGHRSVSWYQQTPGQGLQFLFEYFSETQRNKGNFPGRFSGRQFSNSRSEMNVSTLELGDSALYLCASSGRRTNTEAFFGQGTRLTVV.

This clonotype was seen many times. The V gene is TRBV3-1, the J gene TRBJ2-7, with a weak D call TRBD1 (6 bases). The CDR3 runs 16 residues. Trimming left V 3 bases short and J 2 bases short, with 17 bases between. Germline V CDR1 and CDR2: LGHDT, YNNKEL (reference sequence). CDR3 in DNA: TGTGCCAGCAGCCAGTCGGACAGAGGACAAACCTACGAGCAGTACTTC. Encoded protein: CASSQSDRGQTYEQYF.

This clonotype was counted many times. The chain links TRBV7-6 to TRBJ2-7, with D uncertain. CDR1 and CDR2 (germline): SGHVS, FNYEAQ. CDR3 length: 13 amino acids. V dropped 4 bases and J dropped 0 bases, with 7 bases sitting between them. CDR3: CASSSDPSYEQYF. CDR3 DNA sequence: TGTGCCAGCAGCTCCGATCCCTCCTACGAGCAGTACTTC. Full variable domain (remainder filled in from reference TRBV7-6 and TRBJ2-7): GAGVSQSPRYKVTKRGQDVALRCDPISGHVSLYWYRQALGQGPEFLTYFNYEAQQDKSGLPNDRFSAERPEGSISTLTIQRTEQRDSAMYRCASSSDPSYEQYFGPGTRLTVT.

A few counts support this clonotype. The chain combines TRBV28 with TRBJ2-1; 7 nucleotides line up with TRBD2. The CDR3 runs 19 residues. Germline CDR1 MDHEN, CDR2 SYDVKM. V dropped 7 bases and J dropped 2; count of bases not matched to a gene: 20. CDR3 bases: TGTGCCAGCACCCCCCGGACGGTCTCCGGGACTACCGCCTACAATGAGCAGTTCTTC. It specifies CASTPRTVSGTTAYNEQFF.

Concerning this clonotype itself: Possible read error: a much larger clone is one base away. The chain carries TRBV7-2 and TRBJ2-7, with unresolved D. Germline loops: CDR1 SGHTA, CDR2 FQGNSA. This CDR3 has 11 residues. This CDR3 reads CANSFGVEQYF. Written as DNA, the CDR3 is TGTGCCAACAGCTTCGGAGTCGAGCAGTACTTC. The complete variable domain, with remaining parts taken from reference TRBV7-2 and TRBJ2-7, reads GAGVSQSPSNKVTEKGKDVELRCDPISGHTALYWYRQSLGQGLEFLIYFQGNSAPDKSGLPSDRFSAERTGGSVSTLTIQRTQQEDSAVYLCANSFGVEQYFGPGTRLTVT.

V is TRBV11-2 and J is TRBJ2-5; 11 nucleotides align to TRBD2. Germline-derived CDR1 and CDR2 are SGHAT and FQNNGV. The CDR3 loop spans 16 amino acids. After removal of 5 bases from V and 1 base from J, the junction contained 6 bases not matched to a gene. CDR3 in amino acids: CASSHLAGGTQETQYF. CDR3 in DNA: TGTGCCAGCAGCCACCTAGCGGGAGGTACCCAAGAGACCCAGTACTTC.

The chain joins TRBV20-1 to TRBJ2-1; D uncertain. CDR3 length: 14 amino acids. Germline V gene data show CDR1 as DFQATT and CDR2 as SNEGSKA (reference sequence). V was pared by 1 base and J by 3 bases, with 10 bases between. The CDR3 DNA follows: TGCAGTGCTAGAGGGCCCTTACGCTACAATGAGCAGTTCTTC. Translated, it gives CSARGPLRYNEQFF.

This clonotype occurred many times. The chain combines TRBV29-1 with TRBJ2-1; the D gene is possibly TRBD2 (6 bases). This CDR3 spans 11 amino acids. Trimming removed 5 bases at V and 8 bases at J, with 10 bases between. The germline CDR1 and CDR2 sequences are SQVTM and ANQGSEA. This CDR3 is CSVLWRDEQFF. In DNA, the CDR3 is TGCAGCGTTCTTTGGAGGGATGAGCAGTTCTTC.